Following are 29 T cell receptor beta chains from one sample sequenced in a study of blood T cell repertoires in COVID-19. Clones were sequenced by immunoSEQ multiplex PCR, and TCRdb holds only the in-frame ones, with some missing. The sample holds around 100,000 clones, 85% to 90% seen once. The sequenced sample consisted of peripheral blood. These receptors came from a human donor in a cohort sampled during active COVID-19.

This chain uses TRBV5-1 with TRBJ1-2; 7 bases are a match to TRBD1. V lost 4 bases, J lost 7 bases, and 10 bases stayed unmatched. The CDR3 is 14 residues long. Germline CDR1 and CDR2: SGHRS and YFSETQ. CDR3 protein: CASSPREQGFGYTF. DNA of the CDR3: TGCGCCAGCAGCCCGAGGGAACAGGGGTTTGGCTACACCTTC.

V is TRBV6-2 or TRBV6-3 and J is TRBJ1-6, with 9 bases fitting TRBD1. CDR1 and CDR2 (germline): MNHEY, SVGEGT. The CDR3 spans 15 residues. Trimming at V came to 2 bases and at J to 7 bases, leaving 3 bases not matched to a gene. The CDR3 coding sequence is TGTGCCAGCAGTTACGGACAGGGGCCAAATTCACCCCTCCACTTT. Translated: CASSYGQGPNSPLHF.

The chain is built from TRBV6-2 or TRBV6-3 and TRBJ1-5, with 7 bases matching TRBD1. The CDR3 extends over 17 amino acids. V was clipped by 5 bases and J by 0 bases; unmatched bases: 10. Germline lookup yields CDR1 MNHEY and CDR2 SVGEGT. In DNA, the CDR3 is TGTGCCAGCAGTGCCCGGAGGGACAGCCCTAGCAATCAGCCCCAGCATTTT. Amino acids: CASSARRDSPSNQPQHF.

This chain uses TRBV6-6 with TRBJ1-2; D is perhaps TRBD1 (5 bases). CDR3 length equals 13 residues. In germline, CDR1 is MNHNY, CDR2 SVGAGI (reference sequence). V dropped 7 bases and J dropped 4 bases, with 13 bases sitting between them. CDR3 residues: CASTNGGVYGYTF. CDR3 coding DNA: TGTGCCAGCACCAACGGGGGGGTCTATGGCTACACCTTC.

This sequence joins TRBV18 and TRBJ1-1; a weak D match, TRBD1 (5 bases). The CDR3 is made up of 14 amino acids. The V gene's germline CDR1 is KGHSH and CDR2 LQKENI. Between the trimmed V and J ends, which lost 3 bases and 4 bases, there was a span of 12 bases. Written as DNA, the CDR3 is TGTGCCAGCTCACCCTCGACAGTGACCACTGAAGCTTTCTTT. This translates into CASSPSTVTTEAFF.

The chain links TRBV30 to TRBJ1-5; TRBD1 agrees at 7 bases. CDR3 length: 15 amino acids. Germline CDR1 is GTSNPN and CDR2 is SVGIG (reference sequence). The V gene end was trimmed by 2 bases and the J gene end by 5 bases; junction bases not matched to a gene: 9. The CDR3 DNA follows: TGTGCCTGGAGTATAGGGGGCGGCGGGGATCAGCCCCAGCATTTT. Translated: CAWSIGGGGDQPQHF.

As concerns this clone: A read error may account for a junction end that differs from germline. The identical CDR3 is also encoded by other nucleotide sequences in the sample. The rearrangement links TRBV9 to TRBJ2-1; 8 bases are shared with TRBD2. Germline CDR1 reads SGDLS; CDR2 reads YYNGEE. The CDR3 loop spans 19 amino acids. The CDR3 DNA follows: TGTGCCAGCAGCGTAGAGGGTCTAGCGGGTACCGGCCCCTACAATGAACAGTTCTTC. Translation gives CASSVEGLAGTGPYNEQFF. Full variable domain (missing parts from reference TRBV9 and TRBJ2-1): DSGVTQTPKHLITATGQRVTLRCSPRSGDLSVYWYQQSLDQGLQFLIQYYNGEERAKGNILERFSAQQFPDLHSELNLSSLELGDSALYFCASSVEGLAGTGPYNEQFFGPGTRLTVL.

The chain employs TRBV9 and TRBJ2-7; TRBD2 aligns across 9 bases. Per the germline V gene, CDR1 is SGDLS and CDR2 is YYNGEE. The trim removed 0 bases at V and 3 bases at J, leaving 4 bases unmatched. The CDR3 contains 15 residues. The CDR3 region has the DNA TGTGCCAGCAGCGTAGCTGGGACTAGCAGCTACGAGCAGTACTTC. It codes for CASSVAGTSSYEQYF.

The chain couples TRBV4-1 to TRBJ1-1; 8 nucleotides line up with TRBD1. Trimming took 4 bases from V and 7 from J; bases not matched to a gene: 2. The V gene's germline CDR1 is MGHRA and CDR2 YSYEKL. The CDR3 is 12 amino acids. CDR3: CASSRQGFEAFF. The CDR3 region has the DNA TGCGCCAGCAGCCGACAGGGGTTTGAAGCTTTCTTT.

V and J are TRBV19 and TRBJ2-2; no firm D call. V shed 2 bases and J shed 6 bases, with 13 bases lying between them. The CDR3 contains 15 residues. In germline, CDR1 is LNHDA, CDR2 SQIVND (reference sequence). The CDR3 reads CASSISPPVPGELFF. The CDR3 DNA follows: TGTGCCAGTAGTATATCCCCCCCCGTCCCCGGGGAGCTGTTTTTT.

The chain recombines TRBV6-6 with TRBJ2-7; no clear D gene. The CDR3 consists of 12 residues. Germline V gene lookup returns CDR1 MNHNY and CDR2 SVGAGI (reference sequence). Trimming removed 6 bases at V and 7 bases at J, with 13 bases between. The CDR3 nucleotides are TGTGCCAGCAGACTGACTCGCTTGGAGCAGTACTTC. Its protein is CASRLTRLEQYF.

The chain recombines TRBV10-3 with TRBJ2-7; TRBD2 might be the D (6 bases). Germline loops: CDR1 ENHRY, CDR2 SYGVKD. CDR3 length: 16 amino acids. V was shortened by 10 bases and J by 3 bases, with 25 bases between the two germline ends. Here the CDR3 reads CATRNRGTSSNYEQYF. CDR3 coding DNA: TGTGCCACCCGCAACCGTGGCACTAGCTCAAACTACGAGCAGTACTTC.

The chain joins TRBV7-9 to TRBJ2-5; 8 nucleotides align to TRBD2. With 3 bases clipped from V and 1 base from J, the junction kept 4 bases outside the gene matches. CDR3 size: 15 residues. CDR1 SEHNR and CDR2 FQNEAQ come from the germline V gene (reference sequence). CDR3 protein: CASSLGAGAQETQYF. The CDR3 DNA reads TGTGCCAGCAGCTTGGGAGCGGGGGCCCAAGAGACCCAGTACTTC. The full variable domain, with the rest looked up from reference TRBV7-9 and TRBJ2-5, is DTGVSQNPRHKITKRGQNVTFRCDPISEHNRLYWYRQTLGQGPEFLTYFQNEAQLEKSRLLSDRFSAERPKGSFSTLEIQRTEQGDSAMYLCASSLGAGAQETQYFGPGTRLLVL.

This rearrangement joins TRBV5-1 to TRBJ2-5; D is possibly TRBD1 (6 bases). The CDR3 spans 13 residues. V gave up 2 bases and J gave up 5 bases, with 10 bases separating them. Per germline, CDR1 SGHRS and CDR2 YFSETQ. The CDR3 DNA reads as TGCGCCAGCAGCTTCCCAGGGGTGGAGACCCAGTACTTC. It specifies CASSFPGVETQYF.

The gene calls are TRBV11-2 and TRBJ2-7; tentative D call: TRBD1 (5 bases). Germline V gene sequence: CDR1 SGHAT, CDR2 FQNNGV. The CDR3 is 15 residues long. V was cut by 4 bases and J by 4 bases, with 17 bases left in between. For the CDR3, the DNA is TGTGCCAGCAGCTCCCCCGACAGTTGGGTATACGAGCAGTACTTC. Protein: CASSSPDSWVYEQYF.

The CDR3 loop reads CASSSNRGRLNEQFF. In DNA, the CDR3 is TGTGCCAGCAGCTCAAACAGGGGGCGTCTCAATGAGCAGTTCTTC. V usage is TRBV5-4 and J usage is TRBJ2-1, with TRBD1 identical over 9 bases. The CDR3 is 15 amino acids. V shed 3 bases, J shed 6 bases, and the junction held 7 bases outside the gene matches. Germline-derived CDR1 and CDR2 are SGHNT and YYREEE (reference sequence).

The V gene is TRBV24-1, the J gene TRBJ2-5, with 13 bases aligning to TRBD2. J was trimmed by 3 bases and V by 8 bases; bases with no gene match: 11. The germline CDR1 and CDR2 sequences are KGHDR and SFDVKD. This CDR3 has 17 amino acids. The CDR3 here is CATIKTSGRTKEETQYF. CDR3 nucleotide sequence: TGTGCCACCATTAAGACTAGCGGGAGGACCAAAGAAGAGACCCAGTACTTC.

This chain uses TRBV7-6 with TRBJ2-1; no definite D call. Deletions cut 2 bases from V and 8 bases from J, with 4 bases between. The CDR3 covers 11 residues. Per germline, CDR1 SGHVS and CDR2 FNYEAQ. The CDR3 DNA reads as TGTGCCAGCAGCTTATTCGATGAGCAGTTCTTC. The encoded protein is CASSLFDEQFF.

The rearrangement uses TRBV7-8 and TRBJ2-7; D may be TRBD1 (6 bases). CDR3 length: 14 amino acids. CDR1 SGHVS and CDR2 FQNEAQ come from the germline V gene. The V gene lost 7 bases and the J gene lost 0 bases, with 13 bases spanning the gap. The CDR3 nucleotides read TGTGCCAGCACCTCTACAGGGTTCTCCTACGAGCAGTACTTC. Protein sequence: CASTSTGFSYEQYF. Complete variable domain (other parts from reference TRBV7-8 and TRBJ2-7): GAGVSQSPRYKVAKRGQDVALRCDPISGHVSLFWYQQALGQGPEFLTYFQNEAQLDKSGLPSDRFFAERPEGSVSTLKIQRTQQEDSAVYLCASTSTGFSYEQYFGPGTRLTVT.

The chain employs TRBV9 and TRBJ2-7; 7 bases are shared with TRBD2. The J segment lost 0 bases and the V segment lost 4 bases, leaving 4 bases of the junction unmatched. The CDR3 contains 14 residues. Germline V CDR1 and CDR2: SGDLS, YYNGEE. This CDR3 is CASSPGGSSYEQYF. CDR3 DNA: TGTGCCAGCAGCCCCGGGGGGAGCTCCTACGAGCAGTACTTC.

This clone was picked up a small number of times. The gene calls are TRBV2 and TRBJ1-5; possible D gene TRBD1, 5 bases. The V and J ends lost 6 bases and 6 bases respectively, with 12 bases between them. The germline V gene encodes CDR1 SNHLY and CDR2 FYNNEI. This CDR3 is built from 13 residues. This CDR3 is CASSPGRGQPQHF. CDR3 nucleotide sequence: TGTGCCAGCAGCCCCGGGAGGGGTCAGCCCCAGCATTTT.

The chain combines TRBV7-8 with TRBJ1-1, with TRBD1 matching 10 bases. The junction had 14 bases not matched to a gene; V was cut back by 6 bases and J by 7 bases. CDR1 SGHVS and CDR2 FQNEAQ come from the germline V gene. The CDR3 is 16 amino acids. CDR3 sequence reads: CASRTGTGEFLFEAFF. CDR3 in DNA: TGTGCCAGCAGGACCGGGACAGGGGAATTCCTTTTTGAAGCTTTCTTT.

The chain employs TRBV5-6 and TRBJ2-2; TRBD2 matches 10 bases. V was pared by 4 bases and J by 5 bases, with 5 bases of the junction left unmatched. Germline assignment: CDR1 SGHDT and CDR2 YYEEEE. CDR3 length: 15 residues. The CDR3 nucleotides are TGTGCCAGCAGCAAAAGCGGGGGGGCTACCGGGGAGCTGTTTTTT. It codes for CASSKSGGATGELFF.

The chain couples TRBV6-5 to TRBJ2-7; D unclear. Between the trimmed V and J ends, which lost 6 bases and 6 bases, there was a span of 12 bases. Per germline, CDR1 MNHEY and CDR2 SVGAGI. The CDR3 runs to 12 residues. The CDR3, as DNA: TGTGCCAGCAGCCACGATTCGGGCGAGCAGTACTTC. Its protein product is CASSHDSGEQYF.

The gene calls are TRBV4-3 and TRBJ2-7; the D gene is possibly TRBD2 (5 bases). Trimming pared 2 bases from V and 4 bases from J, leaving 15 bases between. CDR1 LGHNA and CDR2 YSLEER come from the germline V gene. This CDR3 spans 15 amino acids. The CDR3 DNA reads as TGCGCCAGCAGCCAATCTCGGGAAAGAAATTACGAGCAGTACTTC. It translates to CASSQSRERNYEQYF.

V and J are TRBV7-2 and TRBJ2-7; 10 bases fit TRBD1. The germline V gene encodes CDR1 SGHTA and CDR2 FQGNSA. This CDR3 has 15 amino acids. Trimming at V came to 5 bases and at J to 5 bases, leaving 9 bases not matched to a gene. The CDR3 protein is CASSMAGQGINEQYF. Written as DNA, the CDR3 is TGTGCCAGCAGCATGGCGGGACAGGGGATCAACGAGCAGTACTTC.

Points on this clone: A much larger clone lies one base from this, so it may be a read error. The chain combines TRBV7-9 with TRBJ1-1, with TRBD1 matching over 12 bases. The germline V gene has CDR1 SEHNR and CDR2 FQNEAQ (reference sequence). The junction had 1 base not matched to a gene; V was cut back by 4 bases and J by 4 bases. This CDR3 comprises 14 residues. The CDR3 bases are TGTGCCAGCAGCTCGGGACAGGGGGCCACTGAAGCTTTCTTT. Protein: CASSSGQGATEAFF.

This chain joins TRBV6-4 and TRBJ1-2, with 9 bases fitting TRBD1. CDR3 length: 14 residues. V lost 6 bases and J lost 7; bases outside the gene matches: 9. Germline V gene sequence: CDR1 MRHNA, CDR2 SNTAGT. The CDR3 loop reads CASRGDRALGGYTF. CDR3 nucleotide sequence: TGTGCCAGCAGAGGGGACAGGGCATTAGGTGGCTACACCTTC.

V gene TRBV25-1 combines with J gene TRBJ1-1; D not certain. The V end lost 1 base, the J end lost 5 bases, and 11 bases lay between the germline ends. CDR1 MGHDK and CDR2 SYGVNS come from the germline V gene. This CDR3 has 14 residues. The CDR3 is CASSESRPVTEAFF. The CDR3 DNA reads TGTGCCAGCAGTGAATCCCGCCCGGTTACTGAAGCTTTCTTT.